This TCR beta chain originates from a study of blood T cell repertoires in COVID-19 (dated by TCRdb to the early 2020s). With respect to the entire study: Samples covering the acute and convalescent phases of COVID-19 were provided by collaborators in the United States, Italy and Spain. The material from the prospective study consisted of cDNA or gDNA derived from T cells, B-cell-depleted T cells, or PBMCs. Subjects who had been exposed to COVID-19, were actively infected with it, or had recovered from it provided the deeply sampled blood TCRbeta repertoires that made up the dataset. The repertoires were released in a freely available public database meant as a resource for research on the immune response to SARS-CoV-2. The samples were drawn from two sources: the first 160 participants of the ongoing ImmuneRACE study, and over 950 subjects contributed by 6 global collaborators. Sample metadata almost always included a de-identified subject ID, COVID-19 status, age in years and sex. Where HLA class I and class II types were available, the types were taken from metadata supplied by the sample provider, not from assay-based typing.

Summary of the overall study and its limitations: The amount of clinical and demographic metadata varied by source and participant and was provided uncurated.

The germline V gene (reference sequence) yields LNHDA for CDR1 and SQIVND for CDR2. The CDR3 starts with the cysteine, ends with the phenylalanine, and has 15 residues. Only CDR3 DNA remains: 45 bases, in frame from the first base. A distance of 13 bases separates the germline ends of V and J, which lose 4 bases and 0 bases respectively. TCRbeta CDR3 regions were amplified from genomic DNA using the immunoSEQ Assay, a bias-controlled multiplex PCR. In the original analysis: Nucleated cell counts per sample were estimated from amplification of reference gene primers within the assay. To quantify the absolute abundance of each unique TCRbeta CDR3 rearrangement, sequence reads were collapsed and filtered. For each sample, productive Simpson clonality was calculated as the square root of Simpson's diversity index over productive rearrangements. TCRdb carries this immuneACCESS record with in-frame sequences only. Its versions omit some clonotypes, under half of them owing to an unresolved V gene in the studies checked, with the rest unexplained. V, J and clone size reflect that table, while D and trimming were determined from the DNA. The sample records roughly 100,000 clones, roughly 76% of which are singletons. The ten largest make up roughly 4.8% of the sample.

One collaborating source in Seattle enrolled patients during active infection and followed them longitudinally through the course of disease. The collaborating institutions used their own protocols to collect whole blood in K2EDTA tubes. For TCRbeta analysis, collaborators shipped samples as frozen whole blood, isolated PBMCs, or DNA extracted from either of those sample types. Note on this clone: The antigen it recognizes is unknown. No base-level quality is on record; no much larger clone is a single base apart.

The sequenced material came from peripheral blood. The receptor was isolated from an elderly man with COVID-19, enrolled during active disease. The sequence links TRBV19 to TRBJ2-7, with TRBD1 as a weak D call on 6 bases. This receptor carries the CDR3 CASSTAWTVSYEQYF. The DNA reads TGTGCCAGTAGTACAGCTTGGACAGTCTCCTACGAGCAGTACTTC. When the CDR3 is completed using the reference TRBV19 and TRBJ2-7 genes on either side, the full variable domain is DGGITQSPKYLFRKEGQNVTLSCEQNLNHDAMYWYRQDPGQGLRLIYYSQIVNDFQKGDIAEGYSVSREKKESFPLTVTSAQKNPTAFYLCASSTAWTVSYEQYFGPGTRLTVT.